This T cell receptor beta chain emerged from a study of blood T cells in healthy people across ages. The trim removed 5 bases at V and 3 bases at J, leaving 9 bases unmatched. There are 17 residues in the CDR3. Combining a sample-barcoded 5' primer with a J-beta primer mix, a second PCR ran for about 7 to 11 cycles. Using its own MiXCR run on the 5' RACE reads, TCRdb lists one record per CDR3 protein. Of around 520,000 distinct CDR3 sequences listed, roughly a quarter are singletons. The same data also went into a second study, on T cells of mothers and their children.

This chain connects TRBV12-3 or TRBV12-4 to TRBJ2-2; TRBD2 matches 10 bases. The sample consisted of blood. This sequence originates from a boy younger than 10 in good health. CDR3 DNA: TGTGCCAGCAGTGCCTCTAGCGGGGGCTGGGACACCGGGGAGCTGTTTTTT. Translated, it gives CASSASSGGWDTGELFF.